These 18 T cell receptor beta chains came from one sample sequenced in a study of blood T cell repertoires in COVID-19. The table came from immunoSEQ multiplex PCR; TCRdb's copy has only in-frame clones and leaves some out. The sample records about 370,000 clones, approximately 92% being singletons. Sequences were obtained from PBMCs or T cells enriched from blood (not recorded which). Receptors were obtained from a man younger than 35 who had recovered from COVID-19.

J is TRBJ2-4 and V is TRBV19; D might be TRBD2 (6 bases). Deletions cut 3 bases from V and 1 base from J, with 10 bases between. The length of the CDR3 is 15 residues. Germline-derived CDR1 and CDR2 are LNHDA and SQIVND (reference sequence). CDR3 residues: CASSMGGGAKNIQYF. The CDR3 DNA follows: TGTGCCAGTAGTATGGGAGGAGGGGCCAAAAACATTCAGTACTTC.

Only a few counts were recorded for this clone. The chain couples TRBV9 to TRBJ2-3, with a weak D call TRBD1 (5 bases). Germline lookup yields CDR1 SGDLS and CDR2 YYNGEE. The CDR3 has 16 amino acids. The V end lost 0 bases, the J end lost 0 bases, and 11 bases lay between the germline ends. The CDR3 DNA reads TGTGCCAGCAGCGTAGGCCCAGGGTCTAGCACAGATACGCAGTATTTT. It yields the protein CASSVGPGSSTDTQYF.

V and J are TRBV2 and TRBJ2-1; 8 bases are a match to TRBD2. CDR3 length: 15 residues. Germline loops: CDR1 SNHLY, CDR2 FYNNEI. Unmatched junction bases numbered 7, after V lost 6 bases and J lost 3 bases. CDR3 sequence (DNA): TGTGCCAGCAGCCCCGGGACTAGGGGCTACAATGAGCAGTTCTTC. This gives the protein CASSPGTRGYNEQFF.

This chain connects TRBV7-9 to TRBJ2-6; no reliable D call. Trimming removed 1 base from V and 0 bases from J, with 7 bases in between. This CDR3 contains 16 residues. Per germline, CDR1 SEHNR and CDR2 FQNEAQ (reference sequence). DNA for the CDR3: TGTGCCAGCAGCTTAGGAAGAGCCTCTGGGGCCAACGTCCTGACTTTC. As protein: CASSLGRASGANVLTF.

The J gene is TRBJ2-5, the V gene TRBV20-1, with TRBD2 as a possible D gene (6 bases). The CDR3 totals 11 residues. V lost 6 bases to trimming and J lost 5 bases, with 10 bases between them. Germline V gene lookup returns CDR1 DFQATT and CDR2 SNEGSKA (reference sequence). CDR3 nucleotides: TGCAGTGCGGCACGGGGGGAGACCCAGTACTTC. Encoded protein: CSAARGETQYF.

Only a few counts were recorded for this clone. The chain has TRBV27 and TRBJ2-7, with TRBD2 matching over 9 bases. With V trimmed by 5 bases and J by 2 bases, 1 base remained unmatched. The CDR3 spans 13 residues. Per the germline V gene, CDR1 is MNHEY and CDR2 is SMNVEV (reference sequence). The CDR3 loop reads CASSLAGPYEQYF. The CDR3, as DNA: TGTGCCAGCAGTCTAGCGGGGCCCTACGAGCAGTACTTC.

A single count supports this clone. V and J are TRBV4-1 and TRBJ2-5; maybe TRBD2 (5 bases). The length of the CDR3 is 16 residues. Germline CDR1 and CDR2: MGHRA and YSYEKL. V lost 0 bases to trimming and J lost 7 bases, with 18 bases between them. DNA of the CDR3: TGCGCCAGCAGCCAAGATGAATCGAGGGCACGGGGGACCCAGTACTTC. This codes for CASSQDESRARGTQYF.

A word on this clone: At the DNA level, this CDR3 is encoded by other sequences in the same sample as well. Here the CDR3 reads CASSLAGGNTEAFF. As DNA, the CDR3 is TGCGCCAGCAGCTTGGCAGGGGGCAATACTGAAGCTTTCTTT. The chain employs TRBV5-1 and TRBJ1-1, with 8 bases aligning to TRBD1. J lost 5 bases, V lost 0 bases, and 3 bases had no gene match. This CDR3 contains 14 residues. The germline gives CDR1 SGHRS, CDR2 YFSETQ.

This chain links TRBV20-1 with TRBJ2-4; the D is unclear. V lost 2 bases and J 7 bases, leaving 6 bases between the germline ends. Germline V CDR1 and CDR2: DFQATT, SNEGSKA (reference sequence). The CDR3 has 11 residues. The CDR3 protein is CSARIGNIQYF. As DNA, the CDR3 is TGCAGTGCTAGAATCGGGAACATTCAGTACTTC.

The rearrangement links TRBV9 to TRBJ2-1, with D possibly TRBD2 on 7 matching bases. V lost 4 bases and J 8 bases, leaving 19 bases between the germline ends. The germline CDR1 and CDR2 sequences are SGDLS and YYNGEE. The CDR3 consists of 15 residues. The CDR3 DNA reads TGTGCCAGCAGCTTAGATGGGGGGGCGAGCGATGAGCAGTTCTTC. It is translated as CASSLDGGASDEQFF.

The V and J genes are TRBV5-1 and TRBJ2-2, with D possibly TRBD2 on 6 matching bases. The V gene lost 7 bases and the J gene lost 3 bases, with 13 bases spanning the gap. Looked up from germline, CDR1 is SGHRS and CDR2 is YFSETQ. This CDR3 comprises 14 residues. The CDR3 nucleotides are TGCGCCAGCTCCAGGAGGGTGGACACCGGGGAGCTGTTTTTT. It yields the protein CASSRRVDTGELFF. Together with reference TRBV5-1 and TRBJ2-2, the CDR3 gives the full variable domain: KAGVTQTPRYLIKTRGQQVTLSCSPISGHRSVSWYQQTPGQGLQFLFEYFSETQRNKGNFPGRFSGRQFSNSRSEMNVSTLELGDSALYLCASSRRVDTGELFFGEGSRLTVL.

The chain has TRBV18 and TRBJ1-1; 8 positions agree with TRBD1. Losses at the gene ends were 5 bases for V and 1 base for J; bases not matched to a gene: 3. Per germline, CDR1 KGHSH and CDR2 LQKENI. This CDR3 is 14 amino acids long. CDR3 in amino acids: CASSLGTGNTEAFF. CDR3 nucleotides: TGTGCCAGCTCATTGGGGACAGGGAACACTGAAGCTTTCTTT.

The rearrangement links TRBV30 to TRBJ2-6; possible D gene TRBD1, 6 bases. Trimming took off 5 bases at V and 3 bases at J, with 14 bases between the two ends. CDR1 and CDR2 from the germline V gene are GTSNPN and SVGIG (reference sequence). The CDR3 spans 15 residues. This CDR3 is CAWAPGAGGANVLTF. CDR3 DNA: TGTGCCTGGGCCCCAGGGGCGGGTGGGGCCAACGTCCTGACTTTC.

The CDR3 DNA reads TGTGCCAGCAGTGAAATTCAGGGGGCGAGCACTGAAGCTTTCTTT. Translating gives CASSEIQGASTEAFF. V usage is TRBV2 and J usage is TRBJ1-1; 8 nucleotides agree with TRBD1. Germline V gives CDR1 SNHLY, CDR2 FYNNEI. The junction had 6 bases not matched to a gene; V was cut back by 2 bases and J by 4 bases. There are 15 residues in the CDR3. The full variable domain, rest sourced from reference TRBV2 and TRBJ1-1, is EPEVTQTPSHQVTQMGQEVILRCVPISNHLYFYWYRQILGQKVEFLVSFYNNEISEKSEIFDDQFSVERPDGSNFTLKIRSTKLEDSAMYFCASSEIQGASTEAFFGQGTRLTVV.

J is TRBJ2-2 and V is TRBV2; D is unresolved. This CDR3 comprises 12 residues. Trimming took 8 bases from V and 7 from J, leaving 11 bases between them. Per germline, CDR1 SNHLY and CDR2 FYNNEI. The CDR3 sequence: CASCGSGGELFF. The DNA of the CDR3 is TGTGCCAGCTGTGGTAGTGGCGGGGAGCTGTTTTTT.

The CDR3 is CASSPRGLAGTDTQYF. In DNA, the CDR3 is TGTGCCAGCTCACCACGCGGGCTAGCGGGGACAGATACGCAGTATTTT. The chain links TRBV18 to TRBJ2-3, with 9 bases matching TRBD2. The trim removed 1 base at V and 3 bases at J, leaving 5 bases unmatched. This CDR3 contains 16 residues. CDR1 and CDR2 (germline): KGHSH, LQKENI.

The chain uses TRBV5-1 and TRBJ2-1; D ambiguous. CDR3 size: 14 residues. Germline lookup yields CDR1 SGHRS and CDR2 YFSETQ. V was pared by 4 bases and J by 5 bases, with 13 bases between. CDR3: CASSPPRQDNEQFF. The CDR3 DNA sequence: TGCGCCAGCAGCCCCCCCCGGCAGGACAATGAGCAGTTCTTC.

The gene calls are TRBV11-2 and TRBJ2-2; D might be TRBD2 (7 bases). Germline V CDR1 and CDR2: SGHAT, FQNNGV. CDR3 length: 17 residues. V was cut by 1 base and J by 6 bases, with 18 bases left in between. CDR3 sequence reads: CASSLGPTGRGAGELFF. The CDR3 bases are TGTGCCAGCAGCTTAGGCCCAACAGGGAGGGGAGCCGGGGAGCTGTTTTTT.